Reported below is one T cell receptor (beta chain). This table comes from immunoSEQ multiplex PCR, and its TCRdb copy is limited to in-frame clones, with some not included. The sample includes millions of clones, 80% to 95% seen only once; the top ten take about 0.39%. The record originates from a study of shared clonotypes between healthy human individuals. V was pared by 2 bases and J by 2 bases, with 3 bases of the junction left unmatched. The CDR3 is 15 residues long. Germline CDR1 SGHTA, CDR2 FQGNSA. V and J are TRBV7-2 and TRBJ1-2; TRBD1 matches at 9 bases. The TCR was taken from a man between 18 and 35 years old in good health. Some clones in this sample may be carry-over from other donors' samples. The sequenced sample was naive CD4+ T cells from PBMCs. Subset given: CD45RA+ positively selected. Written as DNA, the CDR3 is TGTGCCAGCAGCTTAAGCGGGACAGGGAACTATGGCTACACCTTC. This encodes CASSLSGTGNYGYTF.